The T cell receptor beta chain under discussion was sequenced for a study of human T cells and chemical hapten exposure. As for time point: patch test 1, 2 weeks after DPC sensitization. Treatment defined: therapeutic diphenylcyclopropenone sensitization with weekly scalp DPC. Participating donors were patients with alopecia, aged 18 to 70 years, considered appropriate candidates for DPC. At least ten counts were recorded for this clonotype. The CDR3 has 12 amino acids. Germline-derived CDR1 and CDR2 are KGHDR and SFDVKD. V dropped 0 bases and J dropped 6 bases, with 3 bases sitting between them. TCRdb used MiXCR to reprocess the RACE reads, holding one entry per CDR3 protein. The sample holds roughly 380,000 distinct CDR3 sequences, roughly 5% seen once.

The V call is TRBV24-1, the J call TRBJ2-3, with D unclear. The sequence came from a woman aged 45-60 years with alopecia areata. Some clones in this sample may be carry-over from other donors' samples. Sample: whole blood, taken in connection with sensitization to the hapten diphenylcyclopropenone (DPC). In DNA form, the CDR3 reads TGTGCCACCAGTGATTTGTCGGATACGCAGTATTTT. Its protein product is CATSDLSDTQYF.